This paragraph covers one TCR beta chain sequence. Its cognate antigen is unknown. The sample is drawn from a study of cytomegalovirus exposure and HLA in healthy donors. General study findings and limits: In a later analysis, specific HLA alleles were associated with approximately 16,000 TCR beta sequences at a 0.05 false discovery rate. One later analysis reportedly identified an Asian-associated ancestry cluster that showed fewer N-insertions than the roughly 600-donor mean.

There are 16 residues in the CDR3. V dropped 7 bases and J dropped 4; count of bases not matched to a gene: 8. Germline loops: CDR1 MNHEY, CDR2 SMNVEV (reference sequence). PCR employed 60 Vbeta and 13 Jbeta primers. Using immunoSEQ multiplex PCR, the repertoire was profiled, and TCRdb retains in-frame clones only, with some absent. The sample shows 120,000 or so clones, 77% of them seen only once. The CMV serostatus of this donor went unrecorded. The TCR was taken from a human donor in good health. Input material: PBMCs. The chain recombines TRBV27 with TRBJ2-2; 11 bases map to TRBD1. This CDR3 reads CASTLGQGATTGELFF. CDR3 DNA: TGTGCCAGCACCCTAGGACAGGGGGCGACCACCGGGGAGCTGTTTTTT.